This record concerns one T cell receptor beta chain sequence. Germline assignment: CDR1 MNHEY and CDR2 SVGEGT. Trimming pared 10 bases from V and 2 bases from J, leaving 18 bases between. This CDR3 spans 14 amino acids. The data derive from a study of T cells after yellow fever vaccination. TCRdb re-called the 5' RACE reads through MiXCR, storing one row per CDR3 protein. The data contain 300,000 or so distinct CDR3 sequences, 8.7% of them singletons. The receptor was isolated from a man aged 18 to 29 who received the YFV17D yellow fever vaccine. The rearrangement joins TRBV6-2 or TRBV6-3 to TRBJ2-7; D is perhaps TRBD1 or TRBD2 (5 bases each). The material was CD4+ T cells sorted from PBMCs, obtained 5 days after the yellow fever booster vaccination. The CDR3 DNA follows: TGTGCCACTAAACTGACCGGGACCACCTACGAGCAGTACGTC. Translated: CATKLTGTTYEQYV.